The T cell receptor beta chain under discussion was sequenced for a study of early stage breast cancer tumors (dated by TCRdb to 2016 to 2017). About the study as a whole: Of the roughly 17 invasive breast tumors, 12 to 13 were found to be estrogen receptor-positive, progesterone receptor-positive and HER2-negative. The samples as a whole yielded roughly 2,700,000 detected templates, corresponding to over a million unique clonotypes. Of the roughly twelve ER+/PR+/HER2- tumors, eight were classified as invasive ductal carcinomas and four as invasive lobular carcinomas. The average read coverage per sample was around 10-fold. Overall results and qualifications from the work: Because the cohort was small, a breakdown by tumor subtype could not be done. Tumors showed about 2.5-fold higher T cell density and higher clonality than adjacent normal breast tissue. Enriched TCRB sequences shared across patients were found to be mostly commonly generated sequences that were unlikely to play an important role in the tumor microenvironment. Sequencing bulk genomic DNA from unsorted cells could not capture chain pairing or functional markers like CD4, CD8 and FOXP3. Repertoires from blood and normal breast were more alike than repertoires from blood and tumor, and in about 90% of the 16 patients, comparing each tissue with blood separated tumor from normal.

For this clone: Its recognized antigen is unknown. The input lacks base qualities; no much larger clone sits a single base away.

The study profiled bulk TCR beta-chain repertoires in matched peripheral blood, tumor and adjacent normal breast tissue taken from over 15 patients with early-stage breast cancer. Before surgery, whole blood (roughly 4.5-10 mL) was collected into EDTA tubes and processed within 2 hours. Peripheral blood mononuclear cells were isolated by Ficoll-Paque centrifugation in SepMate-50 tubes. PBMCs were cryopreserved in roughly 90% FBS with roughly 10% DMSO in aliquots of roughly 1.8 to 4 million cells and stored in liquid nitrogen. The Qiagen AllPrep DNA/RNA Mini kit was used to extract genomic DNA. Two independent genomic DNA replicates were amplified for each sample, with roughly 0.5 ug used for blood and about 1.5 ug for tumor or normal breast. Following the manufacturer's instructions, the ImmunoSeq Intro kit was used to carry out TCRB sequencing on genomic DNA. Multiplex PCR was run for roughly 30 cycles using proprietary primers and spike-in control sequences for absolute quantification. Single-end 150-bp reads were used to sequence an 87-bp fragment covering the CDR3 and the flanking V and J genes. Seven samples, each with two replicates, were multiplexed per lane of an Illumina MiSeq using version 3.0 chemistry. On the authors' methods: Raw data were processed by the vendor's proprietary pipeline, with both replicates merged into one result per sample. Clonotypes were defined as productive rearrangements sharing the V-gene family, CDR3 amino acid sequence and J-gene segment. Clonality was computed as 1 minus the normalized Shannon entropy (Pielou evenness) of TCRB abundances. To estimate T cell density, the total number of templates was divided by the number of input cells, which was inferred from the amount of DNA input. Recon, run with its default parameters, was used to estimate overall repertoire diversity and clonality. Tumor-enriched clonotypes were defined as having over 0.1% abundance in tumor and at least 32-fold higher abundance than in normal breast. The clones in this table, taken by TCRdb from immuneACCESS, are in-frame only. Not every clone is retained; where verified, under half of the shortfall comes from an unresolved V gene, and the cause of the rest is unknown. Clone size and the V and J calls come from that table; the DNA yielded D and trimming. The sample table holds tens of thousands of clones, of which approximately 72% were seen once. In total, the top ten clones hold approximately 35% of the sample.

The CDR3 covers 20 residues, taking in both the cysteine and the phenylalanine. The CDR3 DNA has 60 bases and is translated from base 1. Ends trimmed: V by 0 bases, J by 1 base; bases unmatched to a gene: 16. CDR1 and CDR2 (LNHNV, YYDKDF) derive from the germline V gene (reference sequence). This clonotype was obtained from a person aged 45-60 years with breast cancer. This sequence uses TRBV15 and TRBJ2-5; a stretch of 8 junction bases matches TRBD2. Sequences were obtained from blood. For the CDR3, the sequence is CATSRDYSTASGYLQETQYF. The DNA sequence is as follows: TGTGCCACCAGCAGAGATTATAGTACGGCTAGCGGGTATCTCCAAGAGACCCAGTACTTC.